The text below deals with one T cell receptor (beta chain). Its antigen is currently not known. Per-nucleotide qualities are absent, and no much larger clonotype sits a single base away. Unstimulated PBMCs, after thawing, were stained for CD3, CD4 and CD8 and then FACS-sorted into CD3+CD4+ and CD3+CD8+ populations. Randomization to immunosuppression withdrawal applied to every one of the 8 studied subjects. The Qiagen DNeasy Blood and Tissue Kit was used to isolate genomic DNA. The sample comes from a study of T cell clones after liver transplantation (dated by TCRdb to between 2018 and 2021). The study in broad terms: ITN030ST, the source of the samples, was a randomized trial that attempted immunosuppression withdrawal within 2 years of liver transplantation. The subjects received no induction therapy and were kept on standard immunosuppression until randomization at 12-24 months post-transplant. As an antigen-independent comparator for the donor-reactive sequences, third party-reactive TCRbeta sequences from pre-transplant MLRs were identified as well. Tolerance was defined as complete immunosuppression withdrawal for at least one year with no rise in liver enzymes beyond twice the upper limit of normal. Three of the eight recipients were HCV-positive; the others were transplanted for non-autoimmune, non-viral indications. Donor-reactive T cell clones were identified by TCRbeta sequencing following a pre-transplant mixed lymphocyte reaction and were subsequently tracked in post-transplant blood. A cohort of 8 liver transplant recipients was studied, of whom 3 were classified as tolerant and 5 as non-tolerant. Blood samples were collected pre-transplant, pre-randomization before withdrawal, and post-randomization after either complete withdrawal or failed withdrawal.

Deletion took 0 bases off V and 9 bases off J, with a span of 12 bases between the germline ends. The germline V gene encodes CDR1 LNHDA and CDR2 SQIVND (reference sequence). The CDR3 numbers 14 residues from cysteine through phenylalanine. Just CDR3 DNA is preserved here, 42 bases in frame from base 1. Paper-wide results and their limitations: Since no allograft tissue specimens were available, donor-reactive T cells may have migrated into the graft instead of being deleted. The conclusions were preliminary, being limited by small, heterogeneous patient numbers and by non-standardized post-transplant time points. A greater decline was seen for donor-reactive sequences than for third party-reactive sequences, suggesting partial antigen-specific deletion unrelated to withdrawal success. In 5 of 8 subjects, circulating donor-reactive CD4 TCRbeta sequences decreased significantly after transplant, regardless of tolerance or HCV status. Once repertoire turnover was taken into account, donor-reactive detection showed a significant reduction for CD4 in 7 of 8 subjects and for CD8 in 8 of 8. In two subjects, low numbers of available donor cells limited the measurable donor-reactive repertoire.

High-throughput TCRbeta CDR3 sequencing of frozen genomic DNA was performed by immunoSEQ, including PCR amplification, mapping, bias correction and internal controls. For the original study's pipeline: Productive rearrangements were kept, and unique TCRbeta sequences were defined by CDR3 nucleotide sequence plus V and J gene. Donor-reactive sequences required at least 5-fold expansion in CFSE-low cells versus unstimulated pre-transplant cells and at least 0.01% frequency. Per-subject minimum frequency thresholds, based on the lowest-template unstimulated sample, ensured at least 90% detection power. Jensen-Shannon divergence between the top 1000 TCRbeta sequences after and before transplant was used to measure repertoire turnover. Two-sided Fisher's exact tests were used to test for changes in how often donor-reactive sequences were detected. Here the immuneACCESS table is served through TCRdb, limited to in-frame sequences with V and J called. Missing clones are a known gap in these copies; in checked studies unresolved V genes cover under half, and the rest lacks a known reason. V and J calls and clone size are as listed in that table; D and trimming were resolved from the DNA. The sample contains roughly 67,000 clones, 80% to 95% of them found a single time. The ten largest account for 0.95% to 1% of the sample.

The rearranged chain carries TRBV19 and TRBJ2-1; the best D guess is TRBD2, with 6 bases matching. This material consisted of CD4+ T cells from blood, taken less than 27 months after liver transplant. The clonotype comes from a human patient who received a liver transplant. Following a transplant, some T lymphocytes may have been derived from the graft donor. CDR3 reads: CASSIDTSRGEQFF. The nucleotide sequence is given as TGTGCCAGTAGTATAGATACTAGCCGGGGTGAGCAGTTCTTC.